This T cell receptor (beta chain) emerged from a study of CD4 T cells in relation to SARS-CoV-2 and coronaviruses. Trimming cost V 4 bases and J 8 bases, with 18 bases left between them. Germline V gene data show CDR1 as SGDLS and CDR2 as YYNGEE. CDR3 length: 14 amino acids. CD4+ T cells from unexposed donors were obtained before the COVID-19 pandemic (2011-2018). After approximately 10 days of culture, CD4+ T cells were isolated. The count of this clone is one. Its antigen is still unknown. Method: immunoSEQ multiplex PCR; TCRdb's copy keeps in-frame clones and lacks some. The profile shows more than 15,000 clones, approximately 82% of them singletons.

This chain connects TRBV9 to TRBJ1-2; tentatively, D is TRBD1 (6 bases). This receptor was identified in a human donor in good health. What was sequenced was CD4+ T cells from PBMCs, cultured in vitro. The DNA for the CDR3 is TGTGCCAGCAGCCCAGCTGGGGGCGCGGAGGGCTACACCTTC. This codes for CASSPAGGAEGYTF.